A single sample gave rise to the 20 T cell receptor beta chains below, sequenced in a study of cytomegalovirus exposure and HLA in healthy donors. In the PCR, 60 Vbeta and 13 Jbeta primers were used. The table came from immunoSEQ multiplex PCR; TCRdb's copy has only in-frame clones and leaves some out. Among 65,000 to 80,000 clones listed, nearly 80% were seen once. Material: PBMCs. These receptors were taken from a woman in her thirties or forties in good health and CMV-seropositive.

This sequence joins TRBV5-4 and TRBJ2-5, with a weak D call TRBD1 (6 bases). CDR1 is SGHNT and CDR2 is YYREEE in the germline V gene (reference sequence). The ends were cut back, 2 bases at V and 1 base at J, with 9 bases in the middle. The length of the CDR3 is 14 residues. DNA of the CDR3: TGTGCCAGCAGCTTACAGGGAGCCCAAGAGACCCAGTACTTC. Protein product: CASSLQGAQETQYF.

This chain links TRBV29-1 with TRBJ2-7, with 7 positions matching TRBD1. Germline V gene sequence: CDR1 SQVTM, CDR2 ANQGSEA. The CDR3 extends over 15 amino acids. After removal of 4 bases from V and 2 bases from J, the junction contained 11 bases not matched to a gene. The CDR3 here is CSVVALGRGTYEQYF. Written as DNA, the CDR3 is TGCAGCGTTGTCGCTCTAGGCAGGGGGACCTACGAGCAGTACTTC.

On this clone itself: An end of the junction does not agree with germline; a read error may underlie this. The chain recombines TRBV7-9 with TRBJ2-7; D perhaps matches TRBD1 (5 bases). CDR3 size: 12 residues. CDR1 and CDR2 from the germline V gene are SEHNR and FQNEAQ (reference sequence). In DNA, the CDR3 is TGTTCCAGCAGCCGAGACAGTTACGAGCAGTACTTC. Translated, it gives CSSSRDSYEQYF.

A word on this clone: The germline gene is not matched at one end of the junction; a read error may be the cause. CDR3 loop: CASSLAGGIDIQYF. The DNA of the CDR3 is TGTGCCAGCAGCCTAGCGGGGGGTATAGACATTCAGTACTTC. The chain couples TRBV7-2 to TRBJ2-4, with 11 bases aligning to TRBD2. CDR1 is SGHTA, CDR2 FQGNSA, per germline. The CDR3 is 14 amino acids.

CDR3 coding DNA: TGTGCCAGCTCACCACTGCGGGGGTCGGAGGAGCTGTTTTTT. It encodes CASSPLRGSEELFF. The chain couples TRBV18 to TRBJ2-2; 7 bases are shared with TRBD2. The CDR3 loop spans 14 amino acids. V lost 1 base, J lost 10 bases, and 6 bases stayed unmatched. CDR1 KGHSH and CDR2 LQKENI come from the germline V gene.

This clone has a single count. The CDR3 DNA reads as TGTGCCAGCAGTAATCATGGAAACACCATATATTTT. It codes for CASSNHGNTIYF. This chain joins TRBV27 and TRBJ1-3; D remains unclear. The CDR3 contains 12 residues. Germline CDR1 MNHEY, CDR2 SMNVEV (reference sequence). The V end lost 5 bases, the J end lost 3 bases, and 5 bases lay between the germline ends.

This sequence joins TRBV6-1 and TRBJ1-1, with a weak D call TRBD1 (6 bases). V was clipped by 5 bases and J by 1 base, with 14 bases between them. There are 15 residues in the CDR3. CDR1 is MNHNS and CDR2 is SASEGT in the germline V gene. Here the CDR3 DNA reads TGTGCCAGCAGTAAGGTACTGACAGGGAACACTGAAGCTTTCTTT. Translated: CASSKVLTGNTEAFF.

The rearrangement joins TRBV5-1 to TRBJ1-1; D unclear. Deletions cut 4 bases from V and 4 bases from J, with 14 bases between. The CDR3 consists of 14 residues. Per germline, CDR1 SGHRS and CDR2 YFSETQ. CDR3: CASSRFIRGTEAFF. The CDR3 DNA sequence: TGCGCCAGCAGCCGATTTATTCGGGGCACTGAAGCTTTCTTT.

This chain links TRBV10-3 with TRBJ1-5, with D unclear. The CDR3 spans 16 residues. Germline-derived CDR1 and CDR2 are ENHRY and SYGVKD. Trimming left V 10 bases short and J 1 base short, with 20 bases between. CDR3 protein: CATSIYSAASNQPQHF. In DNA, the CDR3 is TGTGCCACCAGCATATACTCAGCGGCGAGCAATCAGCCCCAGCATTTT.

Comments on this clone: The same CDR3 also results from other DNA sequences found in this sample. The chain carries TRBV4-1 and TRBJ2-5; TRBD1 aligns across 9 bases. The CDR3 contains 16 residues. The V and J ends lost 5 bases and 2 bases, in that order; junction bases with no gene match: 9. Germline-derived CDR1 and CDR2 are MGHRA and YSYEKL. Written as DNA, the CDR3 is TGCGCCAGCAGCGACCGTTCCGGGACAGGGCAAGAGACCCAGTACTTC. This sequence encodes CASSDRSGTGQETQYF.

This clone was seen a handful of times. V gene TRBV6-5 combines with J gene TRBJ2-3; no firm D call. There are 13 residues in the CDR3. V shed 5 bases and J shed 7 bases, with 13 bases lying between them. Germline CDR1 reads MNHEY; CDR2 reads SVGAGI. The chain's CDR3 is CASSPGDQNTQYF. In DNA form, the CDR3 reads TGTGCCAGCAGTCCTGGAGACCAGAATACGCAGTATTTT.

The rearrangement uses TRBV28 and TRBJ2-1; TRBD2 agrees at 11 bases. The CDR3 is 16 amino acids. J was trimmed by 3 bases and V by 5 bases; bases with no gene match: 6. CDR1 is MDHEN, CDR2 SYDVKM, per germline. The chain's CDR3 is CASSLFSGGGYNEQFF. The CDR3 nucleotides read TGTGCCAGCAGTCTATTTAGCGGGGGGGGCTACAATGAGCAGTTCTTC.

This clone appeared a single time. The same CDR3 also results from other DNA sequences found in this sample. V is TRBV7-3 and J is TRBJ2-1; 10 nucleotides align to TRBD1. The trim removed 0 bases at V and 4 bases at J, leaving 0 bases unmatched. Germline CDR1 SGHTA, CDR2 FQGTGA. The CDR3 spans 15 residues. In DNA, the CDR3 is TGTGCCAGCAGCTTAACGGGACAGGGGTACAATGAGCAGTTCTTC. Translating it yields CASSLTGQGYNEQFF. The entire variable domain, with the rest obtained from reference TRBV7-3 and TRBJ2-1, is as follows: GAGVSQTPSNKVTEKGKYVELRCDPISGHTALYWYRQSLGQGPEFLIYFQGTGAADDSGLPNDRFFAVRPEGSVSTLKIQRTERGDSAVYLCASSLTGQGYNEQFFGPGTRLTVL.

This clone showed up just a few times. The CDR3 DNA is TGTGCCAGCAGTTTCACCCAAGGGAGCGAGCAGTACTTC. Its protein product is CASSFTQGSEQYF. The chain uses TRBV27 and TRBJ2-7, with a tentative D call TRBD2 (5 bases). V dropped 3 bases and J dropped 6 bases, with 12 bases sitting between them. From germline, CDR1 is MNHEY and CDR2 SMNVEV (reference sequence). The CDR3 runs to 13 residues.

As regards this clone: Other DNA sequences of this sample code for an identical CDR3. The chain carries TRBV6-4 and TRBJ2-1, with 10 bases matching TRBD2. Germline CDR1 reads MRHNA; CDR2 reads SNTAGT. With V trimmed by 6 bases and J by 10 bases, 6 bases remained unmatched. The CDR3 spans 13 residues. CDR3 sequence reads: CASSALTSGEQFF. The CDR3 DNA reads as TGTGCCAGCAGCGCCTTGACTAGCGGGGAGCAGTTCTTC.

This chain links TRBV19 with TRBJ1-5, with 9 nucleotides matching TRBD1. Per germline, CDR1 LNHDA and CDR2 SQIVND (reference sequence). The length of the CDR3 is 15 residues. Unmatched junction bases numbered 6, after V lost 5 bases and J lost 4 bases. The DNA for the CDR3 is TGTGCCAGTAGTTGGTTACAGGGGGCGAATCAGCCCCAGCATTTT. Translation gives CASSWLQGANQPQHF.

For the CDR3, the DNA is TGCGCCATCTTGAACAGGGGGCCCTCCTACGAGCAGTACTTC. It translates to CAILNRGPSYEQYF. The V and J genes are TRBV23-1 and TRBJ2-7, with TRBD1 matching over 9 bases. TRBV23-1 counts as an open reading frame of uncertain function. Trimming at V came to 10 bases and at J to 0 bases, leaving 7 bases not matched to a gene. The CDR3 spans 14 residues.

The CDR3 bases are TGCGCCAGCAGCTGGCCGGACAACTCCTACGAGCAGTACTTC. This codes for CASSWPDNSYEQYF. This chain joins TRBV5-1 and TRBJ2-7, with a tentative D call TRBD1 (5 bases). CDR3 size: 14 residues. The ends were cut back, 3 bases at V and 0 bases at J, with 10 bases in the middle. Germline CDR1 reads SGHRS; CDR2 reads YFSETQ.

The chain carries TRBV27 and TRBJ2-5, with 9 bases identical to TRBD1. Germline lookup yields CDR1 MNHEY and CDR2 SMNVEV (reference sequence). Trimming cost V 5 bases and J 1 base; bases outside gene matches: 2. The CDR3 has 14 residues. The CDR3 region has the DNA TGTGCCAGCAGTGGACAGGGGCTCCAAGAGACCCAGTACTTC. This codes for CASSGQGLQETQYF.

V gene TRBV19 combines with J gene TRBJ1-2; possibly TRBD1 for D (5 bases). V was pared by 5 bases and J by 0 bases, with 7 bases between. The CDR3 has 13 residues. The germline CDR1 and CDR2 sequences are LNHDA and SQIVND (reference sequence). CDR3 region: CASSVQANYGYTF. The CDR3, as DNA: TGTGCCAGTAGTGTACAGGCTAACTATGGCTACACCTTC.